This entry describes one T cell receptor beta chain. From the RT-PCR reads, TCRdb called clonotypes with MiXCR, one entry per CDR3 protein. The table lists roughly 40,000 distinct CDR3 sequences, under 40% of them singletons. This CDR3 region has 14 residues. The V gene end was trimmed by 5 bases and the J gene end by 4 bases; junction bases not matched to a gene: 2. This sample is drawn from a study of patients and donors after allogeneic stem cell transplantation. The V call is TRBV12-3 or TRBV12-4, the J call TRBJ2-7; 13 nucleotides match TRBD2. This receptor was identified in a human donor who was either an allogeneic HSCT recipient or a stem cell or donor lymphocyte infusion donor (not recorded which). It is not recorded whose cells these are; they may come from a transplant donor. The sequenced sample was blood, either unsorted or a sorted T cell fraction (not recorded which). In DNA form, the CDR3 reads TGTGCCAGCAGTCGGACTAGCGGGAGTTACGAGCAGTACTTC. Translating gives CASSRTSGSYEQYF.